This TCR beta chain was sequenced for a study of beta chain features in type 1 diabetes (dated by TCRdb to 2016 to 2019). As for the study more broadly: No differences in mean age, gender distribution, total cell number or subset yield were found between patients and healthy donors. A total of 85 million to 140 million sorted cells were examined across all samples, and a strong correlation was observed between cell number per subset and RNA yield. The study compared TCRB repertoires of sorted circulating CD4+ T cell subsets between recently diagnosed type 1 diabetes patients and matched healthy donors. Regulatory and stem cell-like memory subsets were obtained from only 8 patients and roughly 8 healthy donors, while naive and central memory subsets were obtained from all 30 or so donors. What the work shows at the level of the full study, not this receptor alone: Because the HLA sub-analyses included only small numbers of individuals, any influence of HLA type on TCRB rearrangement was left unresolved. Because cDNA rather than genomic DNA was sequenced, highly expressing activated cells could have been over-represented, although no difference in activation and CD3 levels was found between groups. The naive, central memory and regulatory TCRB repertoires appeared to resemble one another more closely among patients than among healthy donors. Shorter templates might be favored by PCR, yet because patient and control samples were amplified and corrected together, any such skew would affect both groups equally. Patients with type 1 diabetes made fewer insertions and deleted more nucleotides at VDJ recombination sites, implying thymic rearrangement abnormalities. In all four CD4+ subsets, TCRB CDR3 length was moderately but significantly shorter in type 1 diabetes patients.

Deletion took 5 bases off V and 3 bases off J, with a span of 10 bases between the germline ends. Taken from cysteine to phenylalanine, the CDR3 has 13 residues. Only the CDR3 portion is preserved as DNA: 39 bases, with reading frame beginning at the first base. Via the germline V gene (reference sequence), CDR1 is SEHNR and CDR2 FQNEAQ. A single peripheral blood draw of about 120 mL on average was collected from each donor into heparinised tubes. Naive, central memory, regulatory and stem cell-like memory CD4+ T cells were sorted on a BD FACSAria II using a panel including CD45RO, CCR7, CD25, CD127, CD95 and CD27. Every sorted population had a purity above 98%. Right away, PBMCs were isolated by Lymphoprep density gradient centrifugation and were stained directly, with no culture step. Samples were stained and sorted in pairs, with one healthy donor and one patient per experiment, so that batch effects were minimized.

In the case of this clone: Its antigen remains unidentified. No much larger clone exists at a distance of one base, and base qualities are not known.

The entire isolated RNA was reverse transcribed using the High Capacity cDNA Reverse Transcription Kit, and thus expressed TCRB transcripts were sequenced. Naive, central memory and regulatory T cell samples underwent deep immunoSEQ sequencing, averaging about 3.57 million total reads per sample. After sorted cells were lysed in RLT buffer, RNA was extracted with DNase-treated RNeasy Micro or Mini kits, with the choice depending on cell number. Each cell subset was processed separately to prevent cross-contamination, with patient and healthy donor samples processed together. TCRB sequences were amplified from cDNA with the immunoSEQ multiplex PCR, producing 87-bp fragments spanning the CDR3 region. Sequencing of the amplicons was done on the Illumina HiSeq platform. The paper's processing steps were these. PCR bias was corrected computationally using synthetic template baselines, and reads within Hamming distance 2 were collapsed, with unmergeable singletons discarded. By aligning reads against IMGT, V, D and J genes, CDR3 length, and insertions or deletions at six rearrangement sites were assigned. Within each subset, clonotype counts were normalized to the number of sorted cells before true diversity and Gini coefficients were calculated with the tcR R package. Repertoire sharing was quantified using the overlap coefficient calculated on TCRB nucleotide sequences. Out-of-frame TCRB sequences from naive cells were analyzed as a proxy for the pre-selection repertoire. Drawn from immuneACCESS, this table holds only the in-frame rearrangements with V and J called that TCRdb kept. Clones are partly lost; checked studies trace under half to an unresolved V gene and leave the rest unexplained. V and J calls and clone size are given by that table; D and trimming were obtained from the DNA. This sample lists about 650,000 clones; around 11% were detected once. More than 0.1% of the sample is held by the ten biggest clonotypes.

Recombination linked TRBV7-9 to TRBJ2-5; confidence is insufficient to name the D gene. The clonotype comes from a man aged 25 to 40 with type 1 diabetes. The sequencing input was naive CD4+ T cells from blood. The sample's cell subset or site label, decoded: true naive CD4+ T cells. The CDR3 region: CASSIALEETQYF. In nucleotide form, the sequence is TGTGCCAGCAGCATCGCCCTAGAAGAGACCCAGTACTTC.